This is a list of T cell receptor beta chains from one sample in a study of beta chain features in type 1 diabetes. Profiling relied on immunoSEQ multiplex PCR, and the TCRdb table lists in-frame clones only, not all of them. This table has a few hundred thousand clones, roughly an eighth appearing once. Sequenced: naive CD4+ T cells from blood. These receptors came from a man between 18 and 35 years old in good health. CDR3s include the opening cysteine and the closing phenylalanine or tryptophan. D genes are given only for firm matches. Only some rows state a clone size, as once, few, many or a class for expanded clones.

V: TRBV2
size: few
J: TRBJ1-1
D: NA
CDR3: CASSPTYRREAFF
DNA: TGTGCCAGCAGTCCTACTTACAGGCGTGAAGCTTTCTTT

V: TRBV27
size: few
J: TRBJ1-1
D: NA
CDR3: CASSLNGNTEAFF
DNA: TGTGCCAGCAGTTTGAACGGGAACACTGAAGCTTTCTTT

V: TRBV14
size: NA
J: TRBJ1-1
D: NA
CDR3: CASSQPTGTGNTEAFF
DNA: TGTGCCAGCAGCCAACCAACAGGGACCGGGAACACTGAAGCTTTCTTT

V: TRBV10-3
size: few
J: TRBJ2-3
D: NA
CDR3: CAISTGYSTDTQYF
DNA: TGTGCCATCAGTACAGGTTATTCCACAGATACGCAGTATTTT

V: TRBV5-4
size: few
J: TRBJ2-7
D: TRBD1
CDR3: CASSWTGGKDNEQYF
DNA: TGTGCCAGCAGCTGGACAGGGGGCAAGGACAACGAGCAGTACTTC

V: TRBV9
size: few
J: TRBJ1-1
D: NA
CDR3: CASSVLTDNTEAFF
DNA: TGTGCCAGCAGCGTTTTAACAGACAACACTGAAGCTTTCTTT

V: TRBV11-1
size: few
J: TRBJ2-7
D: NA
CDR3: CASSLASLSGEQYF
DNA: TGTGCCAGCAGCTTAGCCTCTCTTAGTGGTGAGCAGTACTTC

V: TRBV18
size: NA
J: TRBJ1-1
D: NA
CDR3: CASSPDSTEAFF
DNA: TGTGCCAGCTCACCAGACAGTACTGAAGCTTTCTTT

V: TRBV30
size: NA
J: TRBJ1-5
D: TRBD1
CDR3: CAWSVGQGYQPQHF
DNA: TGTGCCTGGAGTGTAGGACAGGGGTATCAGCCCCAGCATTTT

V: TRBV7-2
size: NA
J: TRBJ2-3
D: NA
CDR3: CASSPVGTPYSTDTQYF
DNA: TGTGCCAGCAGCCCGGTAGGGACACCCTATAGCACAGATACGCAGTATTTT

V: TRBV7-2
size: few
J: TRBJ1-5
D: NA
CDR3: CASSNFQGNQPQHF
DNA: TGTGCCAGCAGCAACTTTCAGGGGAATCAGCCCCAGCATTTT

V: TRBV29-1
size: NA
J: TRBJ1-4
D: NA
CDR3: CSVGPNPRGEKLFF
DNA: TGCAGCGTTGGGCCTAATCCCCGGGGTGAAAAACTGTTTTTT

V: TRBV7-3
size: NA
J: TRBJ2-3
D: TRBD2
CDR3: CASSLTFERGTLDTQYF
DNA: TGTGCCAGCAGCTTAACGTTCGAGCGGGGAACTTTAGATACGCAGTATTTT

V: TRBV28
size: NA
J: TRBJ2-7
D: TRBD1
CDR3: CASSFLAKGQGERYF
DNA: TGTGCCAGCAGTTTTTTGGCGAAGGGGCAGGGGGAAAGGTACTTC